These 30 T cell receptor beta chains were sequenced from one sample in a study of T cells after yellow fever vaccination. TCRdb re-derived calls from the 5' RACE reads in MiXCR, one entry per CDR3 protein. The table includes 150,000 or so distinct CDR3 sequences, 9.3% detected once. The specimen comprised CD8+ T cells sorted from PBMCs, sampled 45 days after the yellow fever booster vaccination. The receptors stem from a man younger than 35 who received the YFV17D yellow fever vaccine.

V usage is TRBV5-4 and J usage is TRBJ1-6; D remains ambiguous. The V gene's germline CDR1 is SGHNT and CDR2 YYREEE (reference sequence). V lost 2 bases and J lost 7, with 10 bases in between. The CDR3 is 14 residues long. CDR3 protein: CASSFGPGNSPLHF. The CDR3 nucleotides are TGTGCCAGCAGCTTCGGACCCGGAAATTCACCCCTCCACTTT. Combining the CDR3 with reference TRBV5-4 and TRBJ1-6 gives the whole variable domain ETGVTQSPTHLIKTRGQQVTLRCSSQSGHNTVSWYQQALGQGPQFIFQYYREEENGRGNFPPRFSGLQFPNYSSELNVNALELDDSALYLCASSFGPGNSPLHFGNGTRLTVT.

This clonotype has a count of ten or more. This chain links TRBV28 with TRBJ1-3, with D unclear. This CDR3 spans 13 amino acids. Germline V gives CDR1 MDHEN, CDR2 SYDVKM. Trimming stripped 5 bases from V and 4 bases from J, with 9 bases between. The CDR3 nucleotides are TGTGCCAGCAGTGCGGTAGGGGGAAACACCATATATTTT. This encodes CASSAVGGNTIYF.

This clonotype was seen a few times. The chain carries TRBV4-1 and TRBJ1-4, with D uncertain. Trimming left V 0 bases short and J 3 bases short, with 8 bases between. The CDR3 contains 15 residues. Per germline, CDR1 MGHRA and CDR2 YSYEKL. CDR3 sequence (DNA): TGCGCCAGCAGCCAAGAAGGTTGGGCTAATGAAAAACTGTTTTTT. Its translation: CASSQEGWANEKLFF.

Here the CDR3 reads CASSSTWTGSSYEQYV. CDR3 in DNA: TGTGCCAGCAGCTCCACCTGGACAGGGAGCTCCTACGAGCAGTACGTC. The chain carries TRBV7-8 and TRBJ2-7; 8 nucleotides match TRBD1. This CDR3 comprises 16 residues. With V trimmed by 4 bases and J by 0 bases, 8 bases remained unmatched. Germline CDR1 SGHVS, CDR2 FQNEAQ.

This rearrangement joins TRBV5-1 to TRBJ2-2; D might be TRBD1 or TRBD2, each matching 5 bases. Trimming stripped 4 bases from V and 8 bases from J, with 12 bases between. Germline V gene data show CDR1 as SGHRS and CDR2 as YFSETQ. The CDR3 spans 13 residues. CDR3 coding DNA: TGCGCCAGCAGCATGGGACCATCAGGGGAGCTGTTTTTT. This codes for CASSMGPSGELFF. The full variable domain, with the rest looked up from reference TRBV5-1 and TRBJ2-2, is KAGVTQTPRYLIKTRGQQVTLSCSPISGHRSVSWYQQTPGQGLQFLFEYFSETQRNKGNFPGRFSGRQFSNSRSEMNVSTLELGDSALYLCASSMGPSGELFFGEGSRLTVL.

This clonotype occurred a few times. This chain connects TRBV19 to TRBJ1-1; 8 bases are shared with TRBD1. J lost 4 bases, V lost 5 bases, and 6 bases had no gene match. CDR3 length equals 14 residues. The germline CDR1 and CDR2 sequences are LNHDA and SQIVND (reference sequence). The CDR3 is CASSQDRVGTEAFF. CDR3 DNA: TGTGCCAGTAGTCAGGACAGGGTGGGCACTGAAGCTTTCTTT.

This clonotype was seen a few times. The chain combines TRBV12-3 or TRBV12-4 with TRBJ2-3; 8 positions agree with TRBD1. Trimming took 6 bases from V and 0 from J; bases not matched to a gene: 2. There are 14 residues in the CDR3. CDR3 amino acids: CASRRTGSTDTQYF. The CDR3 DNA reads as TGTGCCAGCAGGCGGACAGGGAGCACAGATACGCAGTATTTT.

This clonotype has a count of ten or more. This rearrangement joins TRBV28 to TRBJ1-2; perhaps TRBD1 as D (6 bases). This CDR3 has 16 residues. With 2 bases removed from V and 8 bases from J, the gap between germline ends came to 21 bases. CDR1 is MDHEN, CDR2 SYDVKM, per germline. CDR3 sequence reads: CASSLTVGSGARGYTF. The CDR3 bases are TGTGCCAGCAGTTTAACGGTGGGCTCGGGGGCTCGCGGCTACACCTTC.

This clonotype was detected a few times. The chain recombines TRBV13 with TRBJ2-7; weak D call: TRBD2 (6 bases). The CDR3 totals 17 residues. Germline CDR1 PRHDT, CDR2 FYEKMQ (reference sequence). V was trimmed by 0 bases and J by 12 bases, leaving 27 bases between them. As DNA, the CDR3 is TGTGCCAGCAGCTTAGGGGGGACTGGCCTTGGGCGGGCACGATTGTACGTC. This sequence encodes CASSLGGTGLGRARLYV.

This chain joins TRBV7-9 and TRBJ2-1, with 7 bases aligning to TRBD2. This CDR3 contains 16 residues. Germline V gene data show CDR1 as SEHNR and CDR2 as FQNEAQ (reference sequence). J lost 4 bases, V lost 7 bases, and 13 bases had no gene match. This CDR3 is CASKRQSGAHYNEQFF. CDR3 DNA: TGTGCCAGCAAAAGGCAGAGCGGGGCCCATTACAATGAGCAGTTCTTC.

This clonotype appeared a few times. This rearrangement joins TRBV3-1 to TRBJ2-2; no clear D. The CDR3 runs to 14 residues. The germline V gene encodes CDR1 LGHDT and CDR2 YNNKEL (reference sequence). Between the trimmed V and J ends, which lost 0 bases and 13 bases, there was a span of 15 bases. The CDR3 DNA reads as TGTGCCAGCAGCCAAGATGGCCCGCGCAACGGGCTGTTTTTT. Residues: CASSQDGPRNGLFF.

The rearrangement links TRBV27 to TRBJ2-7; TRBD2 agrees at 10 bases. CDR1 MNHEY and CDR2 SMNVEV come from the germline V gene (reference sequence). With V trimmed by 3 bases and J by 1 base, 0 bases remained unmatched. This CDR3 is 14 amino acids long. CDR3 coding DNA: TGTGCCAGCAGTTTTAGCGGGGGGTCCTACGAGCAGTACTTC. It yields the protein CASSFSGGSYEQYF.

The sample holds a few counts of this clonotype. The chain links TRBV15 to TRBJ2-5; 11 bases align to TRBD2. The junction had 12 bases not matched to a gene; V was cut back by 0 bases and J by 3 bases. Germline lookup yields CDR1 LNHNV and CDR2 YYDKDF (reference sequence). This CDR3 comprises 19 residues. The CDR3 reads CATSRDPLASGGLEETQYF. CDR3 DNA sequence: TGTGCCACCAGCAGAGATCCCCTGGCTAGCGGGGGGTTAGAAGAGACCCAGTACTTC.

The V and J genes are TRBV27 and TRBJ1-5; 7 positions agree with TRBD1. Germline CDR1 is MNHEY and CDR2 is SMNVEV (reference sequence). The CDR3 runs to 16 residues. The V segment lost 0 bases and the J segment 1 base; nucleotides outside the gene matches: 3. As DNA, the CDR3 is TGTGCCAGCAGTTTATCCGGGACAGCAAGCAATCAGCCCCAGCATTTT. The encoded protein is CASSLSGTASNQPQHF.

CDR3 sequence: CASQLGTGELFF. In DNA, the CDR3 is TGTGCCAGCCAACTAGGAACCGGGGAGCTGTTTTTT. The chain is built from TRBV7-8 and TRBJ2-2, with a tentative D call TRBD2 (5 bases). The CDR3 spans 12 residues. Germline loops: CDR1 SGHVS, CDR2 FQNEAQ. Between the trimmed V and J ends, which lost 8 bases and 5 bases, there was a span of 9 bases. Variable domain in full (rest from reference TRBV7-8 and TRBJ2-2): GAGVSQSPRYKVAKRGQDVALRCDPISGHVSLFWYQQALGQGPEFLTYFQNEAQLDKSGLPSDRFFAERPEGSVSTLKIQRTQQEDSAVYLCASQLGTGELFFGEGSRLTVL.

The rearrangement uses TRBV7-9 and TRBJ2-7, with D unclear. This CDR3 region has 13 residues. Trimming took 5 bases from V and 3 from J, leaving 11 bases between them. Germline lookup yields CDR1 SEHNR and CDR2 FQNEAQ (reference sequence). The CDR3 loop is CASSILSHYEQYV. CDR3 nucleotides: TGTGCCAGCAGCATCCTGTCCCACTACGAGCAGTACGTC.

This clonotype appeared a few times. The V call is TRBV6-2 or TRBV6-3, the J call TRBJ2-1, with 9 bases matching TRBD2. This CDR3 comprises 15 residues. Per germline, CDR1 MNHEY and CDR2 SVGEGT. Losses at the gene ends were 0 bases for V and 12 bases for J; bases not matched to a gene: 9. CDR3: CASSYSGGGAVGQFF. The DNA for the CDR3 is TGTGCCAGCAGTTACTCAGGCGGGGGGGCGGTAGGGCAGTTCTTC.

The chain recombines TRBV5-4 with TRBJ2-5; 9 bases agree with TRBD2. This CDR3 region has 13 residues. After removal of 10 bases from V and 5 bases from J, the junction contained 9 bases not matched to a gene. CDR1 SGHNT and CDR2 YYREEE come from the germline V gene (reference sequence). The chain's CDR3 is CAGSSGAGETQYF. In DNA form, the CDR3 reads TGTGCCGGATCTAGCGGGGCGGGGGAGACCCAGTACTTC.

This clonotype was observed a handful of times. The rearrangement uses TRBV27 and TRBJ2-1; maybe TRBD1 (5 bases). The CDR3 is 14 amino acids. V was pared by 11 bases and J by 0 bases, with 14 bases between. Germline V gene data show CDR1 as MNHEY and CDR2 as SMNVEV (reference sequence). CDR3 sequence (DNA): TGTGCCGTGGCCCAGGGCGACTCCTACAATGAGCAGTTCTTC. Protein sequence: CAVAQGDSYNEQFF.

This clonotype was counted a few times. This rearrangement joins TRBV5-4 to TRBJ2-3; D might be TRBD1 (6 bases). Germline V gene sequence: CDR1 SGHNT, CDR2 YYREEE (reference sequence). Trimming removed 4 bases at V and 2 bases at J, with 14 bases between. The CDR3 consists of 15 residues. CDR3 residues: CASSPHGTPTDTQYF. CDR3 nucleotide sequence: TGTGCCAGCAGCCCCCACGGGACACCCACAGATACGCAGTATTTT.

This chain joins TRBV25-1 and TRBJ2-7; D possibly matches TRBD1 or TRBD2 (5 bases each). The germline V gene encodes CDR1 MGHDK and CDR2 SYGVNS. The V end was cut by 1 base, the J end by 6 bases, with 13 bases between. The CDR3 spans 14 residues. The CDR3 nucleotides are TGTGCCAGCAGTGAATCCGGGGCAGGGTCCGAGCAGTACTTC. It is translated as CASSESGAGSEQYF.

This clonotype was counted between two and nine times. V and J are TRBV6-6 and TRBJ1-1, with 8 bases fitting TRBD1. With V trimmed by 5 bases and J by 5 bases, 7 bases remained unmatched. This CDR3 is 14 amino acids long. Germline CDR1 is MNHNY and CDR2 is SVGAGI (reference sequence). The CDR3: CASSTWTGRTEAFF. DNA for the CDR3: TGTGCCAGCAGTACATGGACAGGGAGAACTGAAGCTTTCTTT.

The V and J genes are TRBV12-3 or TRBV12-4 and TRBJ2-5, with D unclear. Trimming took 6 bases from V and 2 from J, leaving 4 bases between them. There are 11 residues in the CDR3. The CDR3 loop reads CASRKQETQYF. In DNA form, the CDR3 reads TGTGCCAGCAGGAAACAAGAGACCCAGTACTTC.

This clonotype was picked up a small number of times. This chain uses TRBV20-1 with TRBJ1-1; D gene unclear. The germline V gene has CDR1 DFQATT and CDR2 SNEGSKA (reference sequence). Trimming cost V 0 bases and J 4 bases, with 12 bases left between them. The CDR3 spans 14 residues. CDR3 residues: CSARDTAWSTEAFF. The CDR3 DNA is TGCAGTGCTAGAGATACAGCCTGGTCCACTGAAGCTTTCTTT.

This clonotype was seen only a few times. CDR3 in DNA: TGTGCCAGCAGCCAGGGACGGGACGAGCAGTACGTC. This codes for CASSQGRDEQYV. V is TRBV6-6 and J is TRBJ2-7; D may be TRBD1 or TRBD2 (5 bases each). V lost 6 bases and J lost 5, with 11 bases in between. There are 12 residues in the CDR3. The V gene's germline CDR1 is MNHNY and CDR2 SVGAGI (reference sequence).

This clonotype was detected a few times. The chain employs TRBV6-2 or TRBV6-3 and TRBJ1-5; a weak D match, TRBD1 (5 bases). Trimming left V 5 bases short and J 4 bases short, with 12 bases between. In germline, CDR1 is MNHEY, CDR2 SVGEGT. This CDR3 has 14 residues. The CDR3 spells CASSHDSENQPQHF. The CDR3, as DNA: TGTGCCAGCAGTCATGACAGCGAGAATCAGCCCCAGCATTTT.

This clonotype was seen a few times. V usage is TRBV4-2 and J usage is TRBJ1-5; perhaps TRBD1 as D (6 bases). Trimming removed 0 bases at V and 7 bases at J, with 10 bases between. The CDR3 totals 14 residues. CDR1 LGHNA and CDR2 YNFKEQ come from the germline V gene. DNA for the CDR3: TGTGCCAGCAGCCAAGAGACAGGTATACAGCCCCAGCATTTT. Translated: CASSQETGIQPQHF.

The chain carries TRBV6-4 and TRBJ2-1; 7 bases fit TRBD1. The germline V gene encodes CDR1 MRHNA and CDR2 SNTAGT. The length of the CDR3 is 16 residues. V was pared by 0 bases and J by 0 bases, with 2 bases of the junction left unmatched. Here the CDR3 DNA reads TGTGCCAGCAGTGACTCGGGACAGTCCTCCTACAATGAGCAGTTCTTC. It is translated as CASSDSGQSSYNEQFF.

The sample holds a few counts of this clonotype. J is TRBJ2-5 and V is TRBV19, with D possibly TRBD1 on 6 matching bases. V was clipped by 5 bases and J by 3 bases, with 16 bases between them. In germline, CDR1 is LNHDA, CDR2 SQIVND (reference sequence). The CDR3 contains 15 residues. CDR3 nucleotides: TGTGCCAGTAGTCTTGGAACAGGGTGGGAAGAGACCCAGTACTTC. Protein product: CASSLGTGWEETQYF.

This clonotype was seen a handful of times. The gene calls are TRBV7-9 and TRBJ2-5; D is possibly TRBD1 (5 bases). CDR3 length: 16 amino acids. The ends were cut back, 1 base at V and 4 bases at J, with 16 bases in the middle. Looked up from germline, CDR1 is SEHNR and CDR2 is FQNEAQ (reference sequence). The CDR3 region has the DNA TGTGCCAGCAGCTTAGGACCCCAGGGTTCCGTAGAGACCCAGTACTTC. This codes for CASSLGPQGSVETQYF.